A selection of T cell receptor beta chains follows, all from one sample in a study of shared clonotypes between healthy human individuals. The protocol was immunoSEQ multiplex PCR, while the TCRdb copy is restricted to in-frame clones and leaves out a portion. The sample yields around 1.4 million clones, 98% to 99% seen once. The sample was naive CD4+ T cells sorted from blood. These receptors came from a man younger than 45 in good health. Both conserved end residues are part of each CDR3. Each record gives: D gene, V gene, J gene, CDR3 DNA, CDR3 protein. D genes are given only for firm matches.

d_gene: NA
v_gene: TRBV7-2
j_gene: TRBJ2-3
CDR3nt: TGTGCCAGCAGCTTATTAGCGGCTATCACAGATACGCAGTATTTT
CDR3aa: CASSLLAAITDTQYF

d_gene: TRBD2
v_gene: TRBV29-1
j_gene: TRBJ2-3
CDR3nt: TGCAGCGCCATGGGGACTAGCGGGAGACTCACAGATACGCAGTATTTT
CDR3aa: CSAMGTSGRLTDTQYF

d_gene: TRBD2
v_gene: TRBV9
j_gene: TRBJ2-1
CDR3nt: TGTGCCAGCAGCCCTGAAGCGGGAGTAAGCTACAATGAGCAGTTCTTC
CDR3aa: CASSPEAGVSYNEQFF

d_gene: NA
v_gene: TRBV5-1
j_gene: TRBJ2-7
CDR3nt: TGCGCCAGCAGCTTGGCCCGTCTCTCCTACGAGCAGTACTTC
CDR3aa: CASSLARLSYEQYF

d_gene: TRBD2
v_gene: TRBV5-1
j_gene: TRBJ2-7
CDR3nt: TGCGCCAGCAGCTCTGGACTAGCGGATAACTACGAGCAGTACTTC
CDR3aa: CASSSGLADNYEQYF

d_gene: NA
v_gene: TRBV10-3
j_gene: TRBJ2-7
CDR3nt: TGTGCCATCAGACCACAGGTGACGGACTCCGAGCAGTACTTC
CDR3aa: CAIRPQVTDSEQYF

d_gene: TRBD1
v_gene: TRBV28
j_gene: TRBJ1-5
CDR3nt: TGTGCCAGCAGGAGGACAGGCCTTAGGAGAGGGAATCAGCCCCAGCATTTT
CDR3aa: CASRRTGLRRGNQPQHF

d_gene: NA
v_gene: TRBV27
j_gene: TRBJ2-3
CDR3nt: TGTGCCAGCAGTTTTATTGGGACCACAGATACGCAGTATTTT
CDR3aa: CASSFIGTTDTQYF

d_gene: TRBD1
v_gene: TRBV5-6
j_gene: TRBJ2-5
CDR3nt: TGTGCCAGCAGCTACAAACAGGGGGCAGGTGAGACCCAGTACTTC
CDR3aa: CASSYKQGAGETQYF

d_gene: NA
v_gene: TRBV11-2
j_gene: TRBJ1-5
CDR3nt: TGTGCCAGCAGGTACCCCCAGGTTGGAAAAGGGGATCAGCCCCAGCATTTT
CDR3aa: CASRYPQVGKGDQPQHF

d_gene: TRBD1
v_gene: TRBV18
j_gene: TRBJ2-1
CDR3nt: TGTGCCAGCTCACCGACTCAGGGGGCGAGGAATGAGCAGTTCTTC
CDR3aa: CASSPTQGARNEQFF

d_gene: NA
v_gene: TRBV9
j_gene: TRBJ1-3
CDR3nt: TGTGCCAGCAGCGTAAGGGGGAATCGAAACACCATATATTTT
CDR3aa: CASSVRGNRNTIYF

d_gene: TRBD1
v_gene: TRBV13
j_gene: TRBJ1-1
CDR3nt: TGTGCCAGCAGCTCACGGACAGGAGGTACCACTGAAGCTTTCTTT
CDR3aa: CASSSRTGGTTEAFF

d_gene: NA
v_gene: TRBV6-6
j_gene: TRBJ1-5
CDR3nt: TGTGCCAGCGGGGCCCAGATCTTTCAGCCCCAGCATTTT
CDR3aa: CASGAQIFQPQHF

d_gene: NA
v_gene: TRBV9
j_gene: TRBJ2-7
CDR3nt: TGTGCCAGCAGCGGTCGTTCTTCCTACGAGCAGTACTTC
CDR3aa: CASSGRSSYEQYF

d_gene: TRBD1
v_gene: TRBV30
j_gene: TRBJ2-2
CDR3nt: TGTGCCTGGAGTTCGGGACAGGGGATTAAGTGGAACACCGGGGAGCTGTTTTTT
CDR3aa: CAWSSGQGIKWNTGELFF

d_gene: NA
v_gene: TRBV29-1
j_gene: TRBJ1-2
CDR3nt: TGCAGCGTTGGATACAGTGAGTATGGCTACACCTTC
CDR3aa: CSVGYSEYGYTF

d_gene: TRBD1
v_gene: TRBV29-1
j_gene: TRBJ1-5
CDR3nt: TGCAGCGTTGAGGCAGGGGGGAATCAGCCCCAGCATTTT
CDR3aa: CSVEAGGNQPQHF

d_gene: TRBD2
v_gene: TRBV7-2
j_gene: TRBJ2-3
CDR3nt: TGTGCCAGCAGCTTAGAGGGACTAGCGGGAGGTTCAGATACGCAGTATTTT
CDR3aa: CASSLEGLAGGSDTQYF

d_gene: TRBD2
v_gene: TRBV5-4
j_gene: TRBJ2-1
CDR3nt: TGTGCCAGCAGCTCCCTAGCGGGGAATGAGCAGTTCTTC
CDR3aa: CASSSLAGNEQFF

d_gene: NA
v_gene: TRBV28
j_gene: TRBJ2-2
CDR3nt: TGTGCCAGCAGTTTCTCCGTTGGCACCGGGGAGCTGTTTTTT
CDR3aa: CASSFSVGTGELFF